This note documents a single TCR beta chain sequence. The data derive from a study of T cells in Graves' hyperthyroidism and ophthalmopathy. Turning to the study itself: Upon initial diagnosis and before any treatment, peripheral blood was collected.

Individuals with ophthalmopathy presented a Clinical Activity Score of at least 3, a NOSPECS grade of at least 4 and a duration under 3 months. Trimming left V 5 bases short and J 4 bases short, with 14 bases between. Germline lookup yields CDR1 SGHTA and CDR2 FQGNSA. The CDR3 contains 14 residues. Amplified TCR beta CDR3 regions came from RNA transcripts. HTBI primers were the set used in a first-round RT-PCR of the TCR CDR3. TCRdb analysed the multiplex PCR reads with MiXCR anew, one entry per CDR3 protein. In the table there are a few hundred thousand distinct CDR3 sequences, approximately 14% of which are singletons.

Specimen: blood. The receptor was derived from a woman aged 60-75 years with Graves' ophthalmopathy. The V gene is TRBV7-2, the J gene TRBJ1-1; maybe TRBD1 (6 bases). The CDR3 sequence: CASSPPGASTEAFF. The CDR3, as DNA: TGTGCCAGCAGCCCCCCGGGGGCGTCCACTGAAGCTTTCTTT.